This T cell receptor (beta chain) was sequenced during a study of blood T cell repertoires in COVID-19. Across the study: Some COVID-19 samples were acute and others convalescent; all came from the United States, Italy and Spain. The analysed material was cDNA or gDNA that came from T cells, B-cell-depleted T cells, or PBMCs.

CDR3 length: 14 residues. CDR1 and CDR2 from the germline V gene are SGHNT and YYREEE (reference sequence). In the case of this clone: One end of the junction does not line up with germline, which may come from a read error.

Authors' analysis steps: Reference gene primer amplification gave estimated nucleated cell counts. The repertoire was sequenced with immunoSEQ multiplex PCR; TCRdb's copy has only in-frame clones and lacks some. That table furnishes V, J and clone size, whereas the DNA furnished D and trimming. The repertoire holds 190,000 or so clones, with approximately 86% as singletons. The sequence was collected from a man in his forties or fifties with active or convalescent COVID-19. The chain employs TRBV5-4 and TRBJ1-6; D is uncertain. The sample taken for sequencing was peripheral blood. The CDR3 sequence: CASSLGSYDSPLHF. The CDR3 bases are TGTGCCAGCAGCTTGGGGTCCTATGATTCACCCCTCCACTTT. Full variable domain (remainder filled in from reference TRBV5-4 and TRBJ1-6): ETGVTQSPTHLIKTRGQQVTLRCSSQSGHNTVSWYQQALGQGPQFIFQYYREEENGRGNFPPRFSGLQFPNYSSELNVNALELDDSALYLCASSLGSYDSPLHFGNGTRLTVT.